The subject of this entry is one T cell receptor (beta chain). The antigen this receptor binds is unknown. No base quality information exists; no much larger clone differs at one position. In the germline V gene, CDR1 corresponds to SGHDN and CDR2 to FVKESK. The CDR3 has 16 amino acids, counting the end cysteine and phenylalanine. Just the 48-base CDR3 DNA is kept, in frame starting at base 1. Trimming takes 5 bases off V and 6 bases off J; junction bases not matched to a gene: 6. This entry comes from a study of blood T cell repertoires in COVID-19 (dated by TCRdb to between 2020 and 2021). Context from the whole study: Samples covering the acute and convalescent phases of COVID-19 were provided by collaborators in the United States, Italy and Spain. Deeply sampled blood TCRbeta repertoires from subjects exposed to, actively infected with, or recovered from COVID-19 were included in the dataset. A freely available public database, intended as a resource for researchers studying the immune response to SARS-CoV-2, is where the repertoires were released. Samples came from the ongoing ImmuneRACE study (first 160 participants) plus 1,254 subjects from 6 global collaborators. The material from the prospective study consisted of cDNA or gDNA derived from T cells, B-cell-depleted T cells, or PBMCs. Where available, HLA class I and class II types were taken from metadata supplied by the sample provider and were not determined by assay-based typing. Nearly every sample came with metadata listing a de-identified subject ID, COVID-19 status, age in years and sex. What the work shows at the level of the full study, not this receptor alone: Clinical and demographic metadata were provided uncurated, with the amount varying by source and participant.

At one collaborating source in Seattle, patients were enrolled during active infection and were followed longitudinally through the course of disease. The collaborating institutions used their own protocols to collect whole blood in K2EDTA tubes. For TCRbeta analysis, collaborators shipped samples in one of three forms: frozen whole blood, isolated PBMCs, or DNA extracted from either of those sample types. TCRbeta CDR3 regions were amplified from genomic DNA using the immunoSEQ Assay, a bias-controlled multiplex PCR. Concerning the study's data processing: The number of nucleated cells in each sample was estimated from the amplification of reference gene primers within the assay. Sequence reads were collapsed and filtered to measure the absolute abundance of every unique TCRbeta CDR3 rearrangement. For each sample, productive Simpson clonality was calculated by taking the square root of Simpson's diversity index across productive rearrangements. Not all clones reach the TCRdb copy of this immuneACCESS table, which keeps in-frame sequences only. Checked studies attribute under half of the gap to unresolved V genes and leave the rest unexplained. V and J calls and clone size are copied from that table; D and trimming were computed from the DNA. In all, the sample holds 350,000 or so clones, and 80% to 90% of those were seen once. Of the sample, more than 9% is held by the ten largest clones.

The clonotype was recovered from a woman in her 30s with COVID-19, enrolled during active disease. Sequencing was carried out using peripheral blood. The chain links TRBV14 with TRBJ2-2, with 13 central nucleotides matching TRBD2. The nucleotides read TGTGCCAGCAGCAAAAGACTAGCGGGAGGTGCCGGGGAGCTGTTTTTT. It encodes CASSKRLAGGAGELFF.